This T cell receptor (beta chain) was identified during a study of cytomegalovirus exposure and HLA in healthy donors. PCR used 60 Vbeta primers and 13 Jbeta primers. TCRdb keeps only in-frame clones here, not all; method: immunoSEQ multiplex PCR. The listing contains just over 40,000 clones. Germline loops: CDR1 MDHEN, CDR2 SYDVKM. The V end lost 3 bases, the J end lost 7 bases, and 16 bases lay between the germline ends. CDR3 length: 15 amino acids. Source material: PBMCs. This TCR was sampled from a man aged 25 to 40 in good health and CMV-seronegative. The V gene is TRBV28, the J gene TRBJ2-4; no reliable D call. CDR3 nucleotides: TGTGCCAGCAGTTTCTCGGGTCCCCCGTTGAACATTCAGTACTTC. Translating it yields CASSFSGPPLNIQYF.